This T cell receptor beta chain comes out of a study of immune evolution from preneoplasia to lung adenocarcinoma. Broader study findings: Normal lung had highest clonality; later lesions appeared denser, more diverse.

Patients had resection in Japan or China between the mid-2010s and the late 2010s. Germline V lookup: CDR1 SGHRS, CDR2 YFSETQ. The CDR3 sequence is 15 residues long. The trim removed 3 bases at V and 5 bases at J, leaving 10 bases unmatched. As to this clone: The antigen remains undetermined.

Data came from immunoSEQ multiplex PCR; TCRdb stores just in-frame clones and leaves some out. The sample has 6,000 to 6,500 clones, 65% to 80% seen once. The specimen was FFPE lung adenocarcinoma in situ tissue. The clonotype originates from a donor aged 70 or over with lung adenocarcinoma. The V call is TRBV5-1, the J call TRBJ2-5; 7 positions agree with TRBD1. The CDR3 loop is CASSSPTRGQETQYF. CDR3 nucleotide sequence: TGCGCCAGCAGCTCCCCCACGAGGGGGCAGGAGACCCAGTACTTC.